This T cell receptor (beta chain) was captured by sequencing in a study of cytomegalovirus exposure and HLA in healthy donors. The germline V and J ends were trimmed by 0 bases and 1 base, with 13 bases remaining between them. The germline CDR1 and CDR2 sequences are SGHRS and YFSETQ. The CDR3 has 16 residues. 13 Jbeta primers and 60 Vbeta primers were used for the PCR. Only in-frame clones appear in the TCRdb table, and some are missing; sequencing was by immunoSEQ multiplex PCR. This table holds 150,000 or so clones, about 73% found once. As for this clone: Its antigen remains unidentified.

Study results and limitations: Per a later analysis, under 20,000 TCR beta sequences showed association with HLA alleles at 0.05 false discovery rate.

The sample taken for sequencing was PBMCs. The clonotype comes from an older woman in good health and CMV-seropositive. The chain joins TRBV5-1 to TRBJ1-1; a possible D gene is TRBD1 (6 bases). The CDR3 loop is CASSLGPQQGNTEAFF. CDR3 in DNA: TGCGCCAGCAGCTTGGGCCCGCAACAGGGGAACACTGAAGCTTTCTTT.